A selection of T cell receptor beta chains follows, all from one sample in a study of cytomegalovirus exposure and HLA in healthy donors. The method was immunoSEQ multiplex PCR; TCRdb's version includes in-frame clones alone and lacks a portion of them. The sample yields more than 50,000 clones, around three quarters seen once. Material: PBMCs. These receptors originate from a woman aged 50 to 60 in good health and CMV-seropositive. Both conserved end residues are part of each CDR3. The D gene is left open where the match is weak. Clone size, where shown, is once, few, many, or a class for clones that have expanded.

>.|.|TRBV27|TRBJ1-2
CASSPLTGNTYGYTF
TGTGCCAGCAGTCCTCTAACAGGGAACACCTATGGCTACACCTTC
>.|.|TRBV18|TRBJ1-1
CASSPQKGMNTEAFF
TGTGCCAGCTCACCACAGAAGGGGATGAACACTGAAGCTTTCTTT
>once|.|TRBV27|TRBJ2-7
CASSLSPLYEQYF
TGTGCCAGCAGTTTATCTCCCCTTTACGAGCAGTACTTC
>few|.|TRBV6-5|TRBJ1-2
CASREGLLYGYTF
TGTGCCAGCAGGGAAGGACTTCTCTATGGCTACACCTTC
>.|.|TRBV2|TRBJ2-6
CASSEGGGAFQVLTF
TGTGCCAGCAGTGAAGGGGGCGGGGCCTTTCAAGTCCTGACTTTC
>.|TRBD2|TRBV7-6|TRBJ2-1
CASSFLAEYNEQFF
TGTGCCAGCAGCTTTCTAGCGGAGTACAATGAGCAGTTCTTC
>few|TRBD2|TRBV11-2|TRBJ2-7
CASREGGTSSSYEQYF
TGTGCCAGCCGGGAGGGTGGGACCTCCAGCTCCTACGAGCAGTACTTC
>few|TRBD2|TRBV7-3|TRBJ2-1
CASSLNPVRLAGVNLPTYNEQFF
TGTGCCAGCAGCTTAAATCCCGTCAGACTAGCGGGTGTGAACCTGCCAACCTACAATGAGCAGTTCTTC
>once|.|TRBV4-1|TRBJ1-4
CASSPGQWTTNEKLFF
TGCGCCAGCAGCCCCGGACAGTGGACAACTAATGAAAAACTGTTTTTT
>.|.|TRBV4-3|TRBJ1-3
CASSQDHSGNTIYF
TGCGCCAGCAGCCAAGATCACTCTGGAAACACCATATATTTT
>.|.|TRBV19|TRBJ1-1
CASSKTGSPGTEAFF
TGTGCCAGTAGTAAAACAGGGTCCCCTGGTACTGAAGCTTTCTTT
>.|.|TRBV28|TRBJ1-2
CASSSEGVGYTF
TGTGCCAGCAGTTCAGAAGGGGTCGGCTACACCTTC
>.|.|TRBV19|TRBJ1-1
CASSIGAAGQTEAFF
TGTGCCAGTAGTATAGGGGCAGCAGGGCAGACTGAAGCTTTCTTT
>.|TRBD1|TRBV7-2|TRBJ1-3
CASRSFGGGTDSGNTIYF
TGTGCCAGCAGGAGCTTTGGTGGGGGGACAGACTCTGGAAACACCATATATTTT
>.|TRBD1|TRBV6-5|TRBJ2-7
CASRDRGEQYF
TGTGCCAGCAGAGACAGGGGCGAGCAGTACTTC
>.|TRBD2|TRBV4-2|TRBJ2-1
CASSPRDSGNDEQFF
TGTGCCAGCAGCCCCAGGGATAGCGGGAACGATGAGCAGTTCTTC
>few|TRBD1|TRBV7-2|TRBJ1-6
CASSIDRDGNSPLHF
TGTGCCAGCAGCATCGACAGGGATGGTAATTCACCCCTCCACTTT
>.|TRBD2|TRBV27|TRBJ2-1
CASKIAGRPWEQFF
TGTGCCAGCAAGATAGCGGGTCGCCCATGGGAGCAGTTCTTC
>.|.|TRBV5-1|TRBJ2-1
CASTPTGSNEQFF
TGCGCCAGCACCCCGACAGGATCTAATGAGCAGTTCTTC
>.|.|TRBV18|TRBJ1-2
CANKRGGGDYGYTF
TGTGCCAACAAACGGGGCGGGGGAGACTATGGCTACACCTTC
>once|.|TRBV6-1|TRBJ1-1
CAIIPSQGTEAFF
TGTGCCATTATTCCGTCCCAGGGGACTGAAGCTTTCTTT
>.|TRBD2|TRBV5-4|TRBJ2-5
CASSLGTSGGRETQYF
TGTGCCAGCAGCTTGGGGACTAGCGGGGGGAGGGAGACCCAGTACTTC
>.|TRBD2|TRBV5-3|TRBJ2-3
CARSLRLAGGTDTQYF
TGTGCCAGAAGCTTACGGTTGGCGGGGGGCACAGATACGCAGTATTTT
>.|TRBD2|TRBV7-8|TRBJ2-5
CASSLVAGAGETQYF
TGTGCCAGCAGCTTAGTGGCGGGAGCTGGAGAGACCCAGTACTTC
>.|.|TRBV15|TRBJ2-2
CATSRGRALGGTGELFF
TGTGCCACCAGCAGAGGCCGGGCTTTAGGAGGCACCGGGGAGCTGTTTTTT
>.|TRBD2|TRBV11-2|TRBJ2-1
CASRPIAGRFHNEQFF
TGTGCCAGCAGGCCGATAGCGGGAAGGTTTCACAATGAGCAGTTCTTC
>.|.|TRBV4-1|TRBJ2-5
CASSQGGASPQKTQYF
TGCGCCAGCAGCCAAGGAGGAGCCTCTCCCCAGAAGACCCAGTACTTC
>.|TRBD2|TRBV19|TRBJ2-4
CASSGGLGWNIQYF
TGTGCCAGTAGTGGAGGACTAGGATGGAACATTCAGTACTTC
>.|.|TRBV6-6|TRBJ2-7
CASSYESNEQYF
TGTGCCAGCAGTTACGAATCTAATGAGCAGTACTTC
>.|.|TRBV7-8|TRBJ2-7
CASSLQGLRYEQYF
TGTGCCAGCAGCTTACAGGGTTTGAGGTACGAGCAGTACTTC
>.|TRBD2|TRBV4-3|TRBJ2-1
CASSQVRGLAGGLNEQFF
TGCGCCAGCAGCCAAGTGAGGGGACTAGCGGGGGGGCTCAATGAGCAGTTCTTC
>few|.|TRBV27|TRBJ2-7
CASRPTEASHEQYF
TGTGCCAGCCGGCCCACCGAGGCCTCCCACGAGCAGTACTTC
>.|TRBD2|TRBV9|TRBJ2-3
CASSRGGQGDTQYF
TGTGCCAGCAGCCGCGGGGGGCAGGGAGATACGCAGTATTTT
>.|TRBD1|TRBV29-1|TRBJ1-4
CSVARDRLREKLFF
TGCAGCGTGGCCAGGGACAGGCTACGTGAAAAACTGTTTTTT
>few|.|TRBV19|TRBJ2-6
CASSIVGAGQVLTF
TGTGCCAGTAGTATAGTGGGGGCAGGGCAAGTCCTGACTTTC
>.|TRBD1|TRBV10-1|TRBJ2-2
CASSGRGTGKGGDTGELFF
TGCGCCAGCAGTGGACGAGGGACAGGGAAGGGAGGGGACACCGGGGAGCTGTTTTTT
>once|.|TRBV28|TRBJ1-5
CASRRDPNQPQHF
TGTGCCAGCAGGCGGGACCCCAATCAGCCCCAGCATTTT
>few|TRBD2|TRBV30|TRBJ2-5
CAWSAGAGGWETQYF
TGTGCCTGGAGTGCCGGGGCGGGAGGGTGGGAGACCCAGTACTTC
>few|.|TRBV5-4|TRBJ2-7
CASSRDRYEQYF
TGTGCCAGCAGCCGTGACAGATACGAGCAGTACTTC
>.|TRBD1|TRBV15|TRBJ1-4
CATSRDRDRANEKLFF
TGTGCCACCAGCAGAGATCGGGACAGGGCCAATGAAAAACTGTTTTTT
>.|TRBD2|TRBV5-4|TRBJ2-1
CASSGGTSGYNEQFF
TGTGCCAGCAGTGGCGGGACTAGCGGTTACAATGAGCAGTTCTTC
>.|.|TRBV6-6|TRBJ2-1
CASSYSTQGGYNEQFF
TGTGCCAGCAGTTACTCAACACAGGGTGGATACAATGAGCAGTTCTTC
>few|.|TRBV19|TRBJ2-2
CASSPGTSNTGELFF
TGTGCCAGTAGTCCGGGGACATCGAACACCGGGGAGCTGTTTTTT
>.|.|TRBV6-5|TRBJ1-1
CASSEVGEAFF
TGTGCCAGCAGTGAAGTCGGTGAAGCTTTCTTT
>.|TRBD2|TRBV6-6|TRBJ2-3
CASSPGSGGLTDTQYF
TGTGCCAGCAGCCCTGGGAGCGGGGGGCTCACAGATACGCAGTATTTT
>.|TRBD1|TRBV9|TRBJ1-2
CASSVAGQGSHTF
TGTGCCAGCAGCGTAGCGGGACAGGGGTCCCACACCTTC
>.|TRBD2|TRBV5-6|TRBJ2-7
CASSSLTSVTSYEQYF
TGTGCCAGCAGCTCGCTAACTAGCGTGACCTCCTACGAGCAGTACTTC
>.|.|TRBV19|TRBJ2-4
CASRDSLAKNIQYF
TGTGCCAGTAGGGACAGTCTAGCCAAAAACATTCAGTACTTC
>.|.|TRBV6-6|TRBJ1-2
CASSLHRDGYTF
TGTGCCAGCAGCCTCCACAGGGACGGCTACACCTTC
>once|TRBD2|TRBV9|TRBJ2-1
CASSVSGSYNEQFF
TGTGCCAGCAGCGTGAGCGGGAGCTACAATGAGCAGTTCTTC
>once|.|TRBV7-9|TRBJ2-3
CASSLTAAVDTQYF
TGTGCCAGCAGCCTGACCGCGGCAGTGGATACGCAGTATTTT